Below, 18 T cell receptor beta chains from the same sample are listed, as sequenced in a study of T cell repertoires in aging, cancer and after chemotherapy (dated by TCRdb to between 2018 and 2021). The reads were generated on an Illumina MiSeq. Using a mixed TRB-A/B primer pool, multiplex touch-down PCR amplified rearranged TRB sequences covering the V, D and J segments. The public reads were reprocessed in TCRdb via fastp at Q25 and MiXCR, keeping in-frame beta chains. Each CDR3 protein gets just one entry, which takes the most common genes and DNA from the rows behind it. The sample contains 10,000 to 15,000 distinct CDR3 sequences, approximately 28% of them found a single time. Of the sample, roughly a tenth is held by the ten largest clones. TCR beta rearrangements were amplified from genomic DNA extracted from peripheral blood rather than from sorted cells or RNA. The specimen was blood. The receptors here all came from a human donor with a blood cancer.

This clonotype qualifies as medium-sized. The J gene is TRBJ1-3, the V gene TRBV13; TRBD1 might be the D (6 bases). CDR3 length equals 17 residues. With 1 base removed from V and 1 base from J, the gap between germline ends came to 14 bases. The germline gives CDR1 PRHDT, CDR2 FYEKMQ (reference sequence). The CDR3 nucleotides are TGTGCCAGCAGCTTAGTGACAGGTACCTCTTCTGGAAACACCATATATTTT. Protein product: CASSLVTGTSSGNTIYF.

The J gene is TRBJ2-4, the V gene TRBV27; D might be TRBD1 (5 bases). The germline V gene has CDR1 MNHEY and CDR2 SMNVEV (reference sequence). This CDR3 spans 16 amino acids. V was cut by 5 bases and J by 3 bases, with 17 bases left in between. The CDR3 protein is CASSDAGAGDKNIQYF. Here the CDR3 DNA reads TGTGCCAGCAGTGATGCTGGGGCTGGAGACAAAAACATTCAGTACTTC.

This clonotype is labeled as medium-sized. The CDR3 nucleotides read TGTGCCAGCAGTGAATATCGAGGGTCCGGGGCCAACGTCCTGACTTTC. Protein product: CASSEYRGSGANVLTF. The chain carries TRBV6-1 and TRBJ2-6, with D perhaps TRBD2 (5 bases). The germline V gene encodes CDR1 MNHNS and CDR2 SASEGT. The CDR3 consists of 16 residues. V lost 2 bases to trimming and J lost 4 bases, with 12 bases between them.

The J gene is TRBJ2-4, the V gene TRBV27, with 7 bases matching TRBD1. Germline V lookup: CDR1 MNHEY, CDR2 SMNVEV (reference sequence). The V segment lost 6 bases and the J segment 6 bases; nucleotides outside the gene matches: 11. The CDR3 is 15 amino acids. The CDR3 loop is CASRGTGQLLNIQYF. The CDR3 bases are TGTGCCAGCAGGGGTACGGGACAGCTTTTAAACATTCAGTACTTC.

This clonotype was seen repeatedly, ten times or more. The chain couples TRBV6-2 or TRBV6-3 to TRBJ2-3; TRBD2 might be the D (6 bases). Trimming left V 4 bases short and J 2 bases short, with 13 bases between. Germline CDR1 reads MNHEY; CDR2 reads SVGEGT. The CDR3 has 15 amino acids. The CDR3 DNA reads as TGTGCCAGCAGTTCAATGCGGGGCCCCACAGATACGCAGTATTTT. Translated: CASSSMRGPTDTQYF.

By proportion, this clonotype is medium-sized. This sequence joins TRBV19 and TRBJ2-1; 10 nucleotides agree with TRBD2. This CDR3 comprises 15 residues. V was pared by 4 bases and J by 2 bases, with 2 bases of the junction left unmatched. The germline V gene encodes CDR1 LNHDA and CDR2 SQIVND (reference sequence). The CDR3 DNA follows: TGTGCCAGTAGTACGAGCGGGAGGGCCTACAATGAGCAGTTCTTC. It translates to CASSTSGRAYNEQFF.

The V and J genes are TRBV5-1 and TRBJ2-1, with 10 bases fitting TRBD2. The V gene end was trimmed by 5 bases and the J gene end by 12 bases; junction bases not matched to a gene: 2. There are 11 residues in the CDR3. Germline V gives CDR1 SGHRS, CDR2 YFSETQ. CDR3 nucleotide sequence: TGCGCCAGCAGTTTAGCGGGAGGGCAGTTCTTC. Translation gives CASSLAGGQFF.

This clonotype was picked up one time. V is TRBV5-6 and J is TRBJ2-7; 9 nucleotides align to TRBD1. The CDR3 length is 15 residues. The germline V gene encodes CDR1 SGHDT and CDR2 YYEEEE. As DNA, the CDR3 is TGCGCCAGCAGCGTAGGGACAGGGAAGGACTGCGAGCAGTACGTC. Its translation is CASSVGTGKDCEQYV.

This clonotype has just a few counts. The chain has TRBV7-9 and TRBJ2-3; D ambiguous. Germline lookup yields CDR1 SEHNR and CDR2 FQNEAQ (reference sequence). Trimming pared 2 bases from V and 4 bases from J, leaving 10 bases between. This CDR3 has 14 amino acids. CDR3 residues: CASSLKGSADTQYF. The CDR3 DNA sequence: TGTGCCAGCAGCTTAAAGGGTTCCGCAGATACGCAGTATTTT.

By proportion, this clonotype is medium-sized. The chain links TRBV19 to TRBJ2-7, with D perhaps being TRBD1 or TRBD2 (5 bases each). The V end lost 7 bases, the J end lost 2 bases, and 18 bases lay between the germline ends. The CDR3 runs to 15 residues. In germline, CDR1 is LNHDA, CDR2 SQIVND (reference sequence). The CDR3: CASTSSGTQPYEQYF. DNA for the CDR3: TGTGCCAGTACCTCGTCCGGGACCCAACCCTACGAGCAGTACTTC. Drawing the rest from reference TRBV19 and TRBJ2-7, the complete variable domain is DGGITQSPKYLFRKEGQNVTLSCEQNLNHDAMYWYRQDPGQGLRLIYYSQIVNDFQKGDIAEGYSVSREKKESFPLTVTSAQKNPTAFYLCASTSSGTQPYEQYFGPGTRLTVT.

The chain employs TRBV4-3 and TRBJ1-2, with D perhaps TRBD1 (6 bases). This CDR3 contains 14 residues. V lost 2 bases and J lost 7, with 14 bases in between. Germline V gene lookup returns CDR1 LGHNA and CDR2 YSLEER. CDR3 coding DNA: TGCGCCAGCAGCCAAACAGGGAGGTCTGCTGGCTACACCTTC. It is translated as CASSQTGRSAGYTF.

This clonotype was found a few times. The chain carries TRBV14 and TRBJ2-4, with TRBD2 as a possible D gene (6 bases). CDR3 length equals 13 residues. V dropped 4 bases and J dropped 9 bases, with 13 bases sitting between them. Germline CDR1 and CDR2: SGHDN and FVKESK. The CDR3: CASSRLVTAIQYF. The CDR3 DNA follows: TGTGCCAGCAGCCGACTAGTCACGGCCATTCAGTACTTC.

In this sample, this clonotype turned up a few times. The CDR3 DNA is TGTGCCAGCAGCCATACGGCCGTCTCGGGACCTTTTAACTATGGCTACACCTTC. Its protein product is CASSHTAVSGPFNYGYTF. The chain has TRBV27 and TRBJ1-2, with D possibly matching TRBD1 (5 bases). The germline gives CDR1 MNHEY, CDR2 SMNVEV (reference sequence). V lost 6 bases to trimming and J lost 1 base, with 24 bases between them. The CDR3 has 18 residues.

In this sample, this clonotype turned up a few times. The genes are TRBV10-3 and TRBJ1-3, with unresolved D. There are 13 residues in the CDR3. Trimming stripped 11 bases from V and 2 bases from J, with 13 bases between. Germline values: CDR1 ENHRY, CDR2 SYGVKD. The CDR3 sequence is CALKNSAGNTIYF. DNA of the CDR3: TGTGCCCTCAAAAACAGTGCTGGAAACACCATATATTTT.

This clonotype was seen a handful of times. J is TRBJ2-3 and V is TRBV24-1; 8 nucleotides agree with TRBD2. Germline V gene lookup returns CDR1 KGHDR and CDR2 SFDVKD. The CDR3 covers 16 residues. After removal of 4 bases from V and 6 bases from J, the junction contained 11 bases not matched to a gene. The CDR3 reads CATSERGTSLLDTQYF. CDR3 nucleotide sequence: TGTGCCACCAGTGAGCGGGGGACTAGTCTTCTGGATACGCAGTATTTT.

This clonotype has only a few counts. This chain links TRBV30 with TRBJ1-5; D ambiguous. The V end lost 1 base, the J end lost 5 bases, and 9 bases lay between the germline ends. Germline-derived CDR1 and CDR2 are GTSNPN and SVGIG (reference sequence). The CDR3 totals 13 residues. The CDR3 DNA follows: TGTGCCTGGAGTGAAGAGGGTTATCAGCCCCAGCATTTT. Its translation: CAWSEEGYQPQHF.

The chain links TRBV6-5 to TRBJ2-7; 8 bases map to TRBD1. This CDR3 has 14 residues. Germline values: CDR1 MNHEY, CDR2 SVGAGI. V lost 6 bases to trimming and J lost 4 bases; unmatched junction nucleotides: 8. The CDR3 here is CASRSGTGGYEQYF. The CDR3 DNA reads TGTGCCAGCAGGTCCGGGACAGGCGGTTACGAGCAGTACTTC.

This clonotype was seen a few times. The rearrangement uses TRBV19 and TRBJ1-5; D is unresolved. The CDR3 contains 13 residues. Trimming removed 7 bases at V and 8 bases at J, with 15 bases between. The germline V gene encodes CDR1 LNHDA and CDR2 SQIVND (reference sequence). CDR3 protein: CASKKTIREPQHF. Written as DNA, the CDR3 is TGTGCCAGTAAAAAGACGATCCGTGAGCCCCAGCATTTT. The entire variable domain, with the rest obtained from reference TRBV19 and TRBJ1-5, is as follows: DGGITQSPKYLFRKEGQNVTLSCEQNLNHDAMYWYRQDPGQGLRLIYYSQIVNDFQKGDIAEGYSVSREKKESFPLTVTSAQKNPTAFYLCASKKTIREPQHFGDGTRLSIL.